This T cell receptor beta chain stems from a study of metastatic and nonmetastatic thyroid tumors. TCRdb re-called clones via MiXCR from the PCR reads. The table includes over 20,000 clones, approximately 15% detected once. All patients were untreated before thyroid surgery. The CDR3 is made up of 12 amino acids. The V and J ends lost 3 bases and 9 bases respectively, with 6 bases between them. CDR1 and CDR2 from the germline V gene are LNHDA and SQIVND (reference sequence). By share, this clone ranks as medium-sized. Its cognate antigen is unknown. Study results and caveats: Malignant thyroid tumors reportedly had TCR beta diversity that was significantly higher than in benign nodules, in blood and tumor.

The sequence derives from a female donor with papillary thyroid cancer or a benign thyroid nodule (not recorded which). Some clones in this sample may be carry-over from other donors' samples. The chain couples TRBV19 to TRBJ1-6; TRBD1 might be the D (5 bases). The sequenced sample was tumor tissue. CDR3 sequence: CASSMGVSPLHF. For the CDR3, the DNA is TGTGCCAGTAGTATGGGGGTTTCACCCCTCCACTTT.